The sample holds a few counts of the clone carrying this T cell receptor beta chain. The target antigen is unknown. This may stem from a read error, because a much larger clone lies one nucleotide away. TCRdb re-derived calls from the PCR reads in MiXCR, one entry per CDR3 protein. The sample lists hundreds of thousands of distinct CDR3 sequences, 25% occurring once. CDR1 is DFQATT, CDR2 SNEGSKA, per germline (reference sequence). The CDR3 consists of 14 residues. This specimen comes from a study of molecular identifiers for immune sequencing clone quantification. Study observations and caveats: Clones exceeding 20 RNA copies carried over 99% of effector molecules but under 1% of naive-cell molecules.

This sequence originates from a human donor in good health. Some libraries in this study had Jurkat cell RNA spiked in. Sample: naive CD8+ T cells from blood, with Jurkat cell RNA spiked in. As to subset: FACS-sorted CD8+CD4-CCR7+CD45RA+ naive T cells. The chain employs TRBV20-1 and TRBJ2-7; tentative D call: TRBD1 (5 bases). The CDR3 sequence: CSSRDRDSSYEQYF. CDR3 sequence (DNA): TGCAGTTCTAGAGATCGAGACAGCTCCTACGAGCAGTACTTC.